This T cell receptor beta chain was captured in a study of Ad26.COV2.S vaccination and SARS-CoV-2 variants (dated by TCRdb to the early 2020s). Some background on the complete study: Donors in the vaccine arm were drawn from COV1001, a multicentre, randomized, double-blind, placebo-controlled phase I-IIa trial testing Ad26.COV2.S in healthy adults. Participants in the trial were split at random into five groups of five each, receiving low-dose or high-dose Ad26.COV2.S once or twice, or else placebo on both occasions. The TCR-sequenced set comprised about 32 samples: around 20 Ad26.COV2.S vaccine recipients, 5 placebo recipients and 8 SARS-CoV-2 convalescent individuals. Sequencing of the TCRbeta repertoire served to evaluate the specificity and breadth of SARS-CoV-2-reactive T cell receptors following Ad26.COV2.S vaccination. Blinding of investigators to trial group allocation was maintained during experiments and outcome assessment. Ad26.COV2.S was given intramuscularly at 5x10^10 or 1x10^11 viral particles, as a single shot or as two shots 56 days apart. The research as a whole found: After vaccination, spike-specific CD8+ and CD4+ T cell responses were reported to show substantial breadth. Higher spike-specific TCR breadth was observed in Ad26.COV2.S recipients than in placebo recipients (P = 0.0014). The study was not powered for comparison of responses between vaccine doses or regimens. Vaccine and placebo recipients had comparable non-spike TCR breadth, which fits with the vaccine containing only spike. The authors noted that the TCR breadth and depth analyses may have underestimated total T cell responses.

Comment on this clone: Its target antigen remains unknown. No much larger clonotype is one base removed from it; base qualities were not supplied.

The immunoSEQ Assay was used to sequence TCRbeta CDR3 regions. After extraction, genomic DNA underwent amplification by bias-controlled multiplex PCR, followed by high-throughput sequencing. Regarding the original processing steps: To quantify the absolute abundance of every unique TCRbeta CDR3 region, sequences were collapsed and filtered. T cell fraction was estimated by normalizing TCRbeta template counts to usable DNA, which was measured by amplifying reference genes present in all nucleated cells. Repertoire TCRs were annotated as SARS-CoV-2-specific by exact matching of V gene, CDR3 amino acid sequence and J gene to a known reactive TCR set. The reference SARS-CoV-2 TCR set was obtained from MIRA and was filtered for enrichment in COVID-19-positive ImmuneCODE repertoires, whereby public or cross-reactive TCRs were removed. Drawing on the MIRA antigens, annotated TCRs were analysed further at the level of specific ORF or position within ORF. Breadth was defined as the number of annotated unique rearrangements divided by the total number of unique productive rearrangements, and depth was defined as the summed frequency of the annotated unique rearrangements. TCR breadth was compared between groups using two-sided Wilcoxon rank-sum tests. In TCRdb, the immuneACCESS table is reduced to in-frame sequences with V and J assigned. These tables do not hold every clone; where another copy was compared, an unresolved V gene accounts for under half, and the others remain unexplained. Clone size and the V and J calls come from that table; the DNA yielded D and trimming. This sample is represented by about 480,000 clones; around 85% of them were singletons. Around 13% of the sample goes to the ten largest clones.

According to the germline V gene, CDR1 reads KGHDR and CDR2 reads SFDVKD. CDR3 length: 15 amino acids, cysteine to phenylalanine. Kept here is only the CDR3 DNA, which spans 45 bases and is read in frame from base 1. The junction shows trimming of 4 bases on V and 1 base on J, plus 10 bases between the germline ends. The meaning of the sample's treatment or condition label: roughly 20 received Ad26.COV2.S at low or high dose, single or two shots; several received placebo; per-sample allocation not given. Repertoires of vaccine and placebo recipients were sequenced from samples collected on day 63 after the first injection. In Cohort 1b, about 27 adults aged 18-55 years were enrolled at a single site in Boston, USA, between 29 July and 7 August 2020. As a vaccine, Ad26.COV2.S was a replication-incompetent adenovirus type 26 vector that expressed a prefusion-stabilized SARS-CoV-2 spike protein derived from the original Wuhan strain.

The TCR was taken from a person aged 18-60 years who received the Ad26.COV2.S COVID-19 vaccine or a placebo. The V and J segments used are TRBV24-1 and TRBJ2-1; the D gene could be TRBD1 or TRBD2, each one agreeing over 5 bases. Source: peripheral blood, taken in a trial of Ad26.COV2.S vaccine versus placebo. CDR3 loop: CATSEGTVSYNEQFF. The DNA sequence is given as TGTGCCACCAGTGAAGGGACGGTTTCCTACAATGAGCAGTTCTTC.